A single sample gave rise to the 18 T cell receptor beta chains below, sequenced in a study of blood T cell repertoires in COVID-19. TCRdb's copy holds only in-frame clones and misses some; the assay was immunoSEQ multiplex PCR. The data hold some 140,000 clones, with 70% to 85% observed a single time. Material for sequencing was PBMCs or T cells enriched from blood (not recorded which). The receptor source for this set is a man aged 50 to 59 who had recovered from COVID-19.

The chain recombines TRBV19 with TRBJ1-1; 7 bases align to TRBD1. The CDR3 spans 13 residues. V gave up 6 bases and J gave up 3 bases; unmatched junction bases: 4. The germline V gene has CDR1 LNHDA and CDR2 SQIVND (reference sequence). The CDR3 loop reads CASRGQTDTEAFF. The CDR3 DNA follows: TGTGCCAGTAGGGGACAGACGGACACTGAAGCTTTCTTT.

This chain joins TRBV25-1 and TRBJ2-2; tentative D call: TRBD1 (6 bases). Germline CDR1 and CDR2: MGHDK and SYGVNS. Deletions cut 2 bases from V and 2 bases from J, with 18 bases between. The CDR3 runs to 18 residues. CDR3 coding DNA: TGTGCCAGCAGTGAAGTGGACAGTCTTACTTTTAACACCGGGGAGCTGTTTTTT. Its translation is CASSEVDSLTFNTGELFF.

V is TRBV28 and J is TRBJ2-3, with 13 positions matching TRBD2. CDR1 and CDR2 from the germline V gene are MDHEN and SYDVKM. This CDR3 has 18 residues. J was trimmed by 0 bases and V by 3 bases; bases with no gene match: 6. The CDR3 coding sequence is TGTGCCAGCAGTTTCGGACTAGCGGGGGTTGCTAGCACAGATACGCAGTATTTT. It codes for CASSFGLAGVASTDTQYF. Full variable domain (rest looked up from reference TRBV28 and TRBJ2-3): DVKVTQSSRYLVKRTGEKVFLECVQDMDHENMFWYRQDPGLGLRLIYFSYDVKMKEKGDIPEGYSVSREKKERFSLILESASTNQTSMYLCASSFGLAGVASTDTQYFGPGTRLTVL.

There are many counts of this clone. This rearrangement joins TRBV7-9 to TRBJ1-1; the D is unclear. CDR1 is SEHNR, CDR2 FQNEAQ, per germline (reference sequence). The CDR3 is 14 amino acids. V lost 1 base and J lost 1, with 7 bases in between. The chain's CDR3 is CASSLGTGNTEAFF. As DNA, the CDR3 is TGTGCCAGCAGCTTAGGCACGGGGAACACTGAAGCTTTCTTT. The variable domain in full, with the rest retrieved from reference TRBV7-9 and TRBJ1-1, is DTGVSQNPRHKITKRGQNVTFRCDPISEHNRLYWYRQTLGQGPEFLTYFQNEAQLEKSRLLSDRFSAERPKGSFSTLEIQRTEQGDSAMYLCASSLGTGNTEAFFGQGTRLTVV.

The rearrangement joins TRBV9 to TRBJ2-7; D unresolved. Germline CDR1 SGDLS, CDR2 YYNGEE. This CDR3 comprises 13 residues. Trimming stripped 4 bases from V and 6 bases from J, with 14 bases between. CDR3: CASSHYHGSEQYF. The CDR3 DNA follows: TGTGCCAGCAGCCATTATCATGGCAGCGAGCAGTACTTC.

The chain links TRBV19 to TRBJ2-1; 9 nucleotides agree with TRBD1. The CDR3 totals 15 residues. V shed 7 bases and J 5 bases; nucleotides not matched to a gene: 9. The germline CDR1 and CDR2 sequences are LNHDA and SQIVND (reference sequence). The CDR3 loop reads CASNPPGTGNNEQFF. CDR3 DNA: TGTGCCAGTAATCCCCCCGGGACAGGGAACAATGAGCAGTTCTTC.

The CDR3 bases are TGTGCCAGCAGCCAAGAGTACAGGAACACTGAAGCTTTCTTT. Its translation is CASSQEYRNTEAFF. This chain uses TRBV3-1 (or the pseudogene TRBV3-2) with TRBJ1-1, with D unresolved. V dropped 0 bases and J dropped 1 base, with 6 bases sitting between them. The CDR3 extends over 14 amino acids. The germline V gene has CDR1 LGHDT and CDR2 YNNKEL (reference sequence).

The CDR3 coding sequence is TGTGCCAGCAGCCCACTCTTTCAGGGGCAGGATCAGCCCCAGCATTTT. This sequence encodes CASSPLFQGQDQPQHF. The chain recombines TRBV27 with TRBJ1-5, with a tentative D call TRBD1 (6 bases). The CDR3 runs 16 residues. V lost 6 bases, J lost 5 bases, and 20 bases lay in between. Germline V gives CDR1 MNHEY, CDR2 SMNVEV (reference sequence).

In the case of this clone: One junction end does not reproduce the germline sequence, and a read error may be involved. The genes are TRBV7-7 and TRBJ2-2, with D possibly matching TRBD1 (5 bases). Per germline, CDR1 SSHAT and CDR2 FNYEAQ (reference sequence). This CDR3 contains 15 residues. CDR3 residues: CASSFVGRGTGELFF. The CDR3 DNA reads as TGTGCTAGCAGCTTTGTGGGAAGGGGCACCGGGGAGCTGTTTTTT.

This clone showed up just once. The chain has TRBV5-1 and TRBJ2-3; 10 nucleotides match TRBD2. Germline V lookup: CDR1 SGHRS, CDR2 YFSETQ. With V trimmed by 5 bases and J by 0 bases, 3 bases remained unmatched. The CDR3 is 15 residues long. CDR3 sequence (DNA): TGCGCCAGCAGAATAGCGGGGGGCAGCACAGATACGCAGTATTTT. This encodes CASRIAGGSTDTQYF.

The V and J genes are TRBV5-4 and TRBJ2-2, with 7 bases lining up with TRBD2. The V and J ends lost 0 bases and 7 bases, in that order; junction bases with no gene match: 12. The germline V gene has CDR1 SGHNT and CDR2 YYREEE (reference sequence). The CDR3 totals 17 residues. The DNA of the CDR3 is TGTGCCAGCAGCTTGGTGGGCCTAGCGGTAAAGGGCGGGGAGCTGTTTTTT. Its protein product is CASSLVGLAVKGGELFF. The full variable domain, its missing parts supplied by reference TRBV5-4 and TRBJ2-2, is ETGVTQSPTHLIKTRGQQVTLRCSSQSGHNTVSWYQQALGQGPQFIFQYYREEENGRGNFPPRFSGLQFPNYSSELNVNALELDDSALYLCASSLVGLAVKGGELFFGEGSRLTVL.

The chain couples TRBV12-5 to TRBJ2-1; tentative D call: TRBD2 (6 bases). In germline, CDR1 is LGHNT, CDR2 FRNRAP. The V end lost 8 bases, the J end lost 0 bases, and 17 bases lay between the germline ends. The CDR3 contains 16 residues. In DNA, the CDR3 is TGTGCTAGTCAGAAAAACGGGGGAGTCTCCTACAATGAGCAGTTCTTC. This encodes CASQKNGGVSYNEQFF.

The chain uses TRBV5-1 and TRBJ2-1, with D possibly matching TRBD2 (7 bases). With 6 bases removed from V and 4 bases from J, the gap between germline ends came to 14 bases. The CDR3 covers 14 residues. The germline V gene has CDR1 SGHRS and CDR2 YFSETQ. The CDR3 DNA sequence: TGCGCCAGCATTGGGGGGGGCCGTTACAATGAGCAGTTCTTC. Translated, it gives CASIGGGRYNEQFF.

The chain's CDR3 is CATSRSTQGADSPLHF. CDR3 sequence (DNA): TGTGCCACCAGCAGATCAACCCAGGGGGCTGATTCACCCCTCCACTTT. V and J are TRBV15 and TRBJ1-6; 8 bases are a match to TRBD1. With 2 bases clipped from V and 8 bases from J, the junction kept 8 bases outside the gene matches. The CDR3 covers 16 residues. Per the germline V gene, CDR1 is LNHNV and CDR2 is YYDKDF (reference sequence).

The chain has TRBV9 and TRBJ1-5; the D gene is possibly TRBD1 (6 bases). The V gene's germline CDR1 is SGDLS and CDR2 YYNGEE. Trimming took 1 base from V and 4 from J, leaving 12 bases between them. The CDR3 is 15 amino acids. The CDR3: CASSVTGKLNQPQHF. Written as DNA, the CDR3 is TGTGCCAGCAGCGTAACAGGGAAGTTGAATCAGCCCCAGCATTTT.

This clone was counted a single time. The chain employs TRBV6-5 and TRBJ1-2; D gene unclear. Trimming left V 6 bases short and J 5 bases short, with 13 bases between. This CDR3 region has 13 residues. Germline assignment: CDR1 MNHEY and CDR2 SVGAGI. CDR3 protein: CASRGDSLYGYTF. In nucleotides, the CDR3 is TGTGCCAGCAGGGGAGACTCTCTATATGGCTACACCTTC.

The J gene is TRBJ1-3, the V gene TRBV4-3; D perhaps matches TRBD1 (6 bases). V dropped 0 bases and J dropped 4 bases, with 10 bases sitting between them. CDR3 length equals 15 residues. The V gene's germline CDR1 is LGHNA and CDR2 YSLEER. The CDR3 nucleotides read TGCGCCAGCAGCCAAGATGTAGGGGGAGGAAACACCATATATTTT. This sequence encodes CASSQDVGGGNTIYF.

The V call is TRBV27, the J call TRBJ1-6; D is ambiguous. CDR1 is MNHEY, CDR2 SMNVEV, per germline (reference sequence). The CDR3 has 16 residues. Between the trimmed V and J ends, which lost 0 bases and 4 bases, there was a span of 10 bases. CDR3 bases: TGTGCCAGCAGTTTATCTCCAACAATTTATAATTCACCCCTCCACTTT. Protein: CASSLSPTIYNSPLHF.